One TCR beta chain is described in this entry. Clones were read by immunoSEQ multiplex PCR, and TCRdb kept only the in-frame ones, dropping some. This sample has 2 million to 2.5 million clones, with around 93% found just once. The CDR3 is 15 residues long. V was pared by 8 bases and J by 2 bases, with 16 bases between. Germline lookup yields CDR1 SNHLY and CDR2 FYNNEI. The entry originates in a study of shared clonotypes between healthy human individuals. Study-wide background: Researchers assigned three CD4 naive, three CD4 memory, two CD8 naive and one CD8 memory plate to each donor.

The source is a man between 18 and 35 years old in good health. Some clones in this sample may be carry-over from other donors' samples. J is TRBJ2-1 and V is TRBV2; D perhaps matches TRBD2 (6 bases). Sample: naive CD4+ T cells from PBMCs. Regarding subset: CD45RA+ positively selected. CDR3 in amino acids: CASSYSGRPYNEQFF. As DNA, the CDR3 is TGTGCCAGCTCGTATAGCGGCCGACCCTACAATGAGCAGTTCTTC.